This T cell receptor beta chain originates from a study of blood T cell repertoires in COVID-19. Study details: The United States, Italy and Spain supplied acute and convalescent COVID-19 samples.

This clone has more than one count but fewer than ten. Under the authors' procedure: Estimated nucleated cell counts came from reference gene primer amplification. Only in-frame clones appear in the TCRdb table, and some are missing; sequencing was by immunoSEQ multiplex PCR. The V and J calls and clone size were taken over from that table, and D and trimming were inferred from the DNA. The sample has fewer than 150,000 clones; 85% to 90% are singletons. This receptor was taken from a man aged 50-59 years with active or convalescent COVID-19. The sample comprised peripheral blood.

The DNA for the CDR3 is TGTGCCAGCAGCTCTCGGGTGGTAGGGGGCTTCAACACCGGGGAGCTGTTTTTT. It encodes CASSSRVVGGFNTGELFF. The rearrangement links TRBV7-8 to TRBJ2-2, with 7 bases aligning to TRBD1. The CDR3 is 18 residues long. Germline loops: CDR1 SGHVS, CDR2 FQNEAQ. Trimming removed 4 bases from V and 2 bases from J; junction bases left unmatched: 13.